What follows is one T cell receptor (beta chain) and its context. Its cognate antigen is unknown. The isolated RNA, all of it, was reverse transcribed, so expressed TCRB transcripts were what got sequenced. The table came from immunoSEQ multiplex PCR; TCRdb's copy has only in-frame clones and leaves some out. The table includes 300,000 or so clones, roughly an eighth detected once. These data belong to a study of beta chain features in type 1 diabetes. Losses at the gene ends were 2 bases for V and 6 bases for J; bases not matched to a gene: 6. The CDR3 consists of 15 residues. CDR1 and CDR2 from the germline V gene are LGHNA and YNFKEQ. Study-wide results and limits: The study found moderately but significantly shorter TCRB CDR3s in all four CD4+ subsets of Type 1 diabetes patients.

Sequencing was done on a sample of naive CD4+ T cells from blood. This receptor was obtained from a man aged 30-40 years with type 1 diabetes. This chain links TRBV4-2 with TRBJ1-4; 7 bases agree with TRBD1. For the CDR3, the DNA is TGTGCCAGCAGCCAATTAGGACAGGCAGATGAAAAACTGTTTTTT. This encodes CASSQLGQADEKLFF.